This TCR beta chain was sequenced during a study of blood T cell repertoires in COVID-19. Study overall: COVID-19 samples, acute and convalescent, were from the United States, Italy and Spain. PBMCs, B-cell-depleted T cells, or T cells provided the cDNA or gDNA that made up the material.

Source study methods: Scientists estimated how many nucleated cells there were by amplifying reference gene primers. Clones were read by immunoSEQ multiplex PCR, and TCRdb kept only the in-frame ones, dropping some. The V and J calls and clone size come from that table; D and trimming were worked out from the DNA. In the table there are approximately 160,000 clones, 75% to 90% of which are singletons. J lost 4 bases, V lost 4 bases, and 8 bases had no gene match. Germline-derived CDR1 and CDR2 are MNHEY and SVGAGI. The CDR3 covers 15 residues. Sequences were obtained from peripheral blood. This sequence originates from a human donor in a cohort sampled during active COVID-19. The chain has TRBV6-5 and TRBJ2-7, with 9 bases identical to TRBD1. CDR3 amino acids: CASSFSGQGPYEQYF. The DNA for the CDR3 is TGTGCCAGCAGTTTTTCCGGACAGGGGCCATACGAGCAGTACTTC.